Listed here are 6 T cell receptor beta chains from one sample, sequenced in a study of T cells after posttransplantation cyclophosphamide. TCRdb's table, derived via immunoSEQ multiplex PCR, lists solely in-frame clones and lacks some. The sample lists 20,000 to 25,000 clones, roughly nine tenths seen once, with roughly 2% in the top ten. Methotrexate plus calcineurin inhibitor accompanied controls' myeloablative marrow transplants; sampling was 1 year later. The specimen comprised PBMCs, sampled roughly 49 weeks after allogeneic stem cell transplant with calcineurin inhibitor and methotrexate. The receptors stem from a female patient between 30 and 45 years old who received an allogeneic stem cell transplant from an unrelated donor, was CMV-positive, and had acute and chronic GVHD. Some of the T cells might come from the graft donor.

The rearrangement joins TRBV5-5 to TRBJ2-7; 7 nucleotides line up with TRBD2. The CDR3 loop spans 14 amino acids. CDR1 SGHKS and CDR2 YYEKEE come from the germline V gene (reference sequence). Unmatched junction bases numbered 5, after V lost 2 bases and J lost 3 bases. CDR3 sequence (DNA): TGTGCCAGCAGCTTCCGGGCGGGAGACTACGAGCAGTACGTC. As protein: CASSFRAGDYEQYV.

V gene TRBV19 combines with J gene TRBJ1-2; D unresolved. V was clipped by 10 bases and J by 3 bases, with 15 bases between them. Per the germline V gene, CDR1 is LNHDA and CDR2 is SQIVND (reference sequence). The CDR3 covers 13 residues. The CDR3 sequence is CATLRGTDYGYTF. The CDR3 bases are TGTGCCACCCTCCGGGGAACAGACTATGGCTACACCTTC.

The V gene is TRBV7-2, the J gene TRBJ1-1; possible D gene TRBD1, 5 bases. The CDR3 length is 14 residues. V lost 4 bases and J 3 bases, leaving 12 bases between the germline ends. Per the germline V gene, CDR1 is SGHTA and CDR2 is FQGNSA. The CDR3 DNA reads TGTGCCAGCAGCTCAGCGGCAGGGCACACTGAAGCTTTCTTT. Translating gives CASSSAAGHTEAFF.

This chain links TRBV11-3 with TRBJ2-3; D is undetermined. The CDR3 sequence is 14 residues long. Germline V gene lookup returns CDR1 SGHNT and CDR2 YENEEA. Trimming left V 3 bases short and J 2 bases short, with 9 bases between. Here the CDR3 DNA reads TGTGCCAGCAGCTTCCGGCAGGCCACAGATACGCAGTATTTT. This sequence encodes CASSFRQATDTQYF.

Only a few counts were recorded for this clone. V and J are TRBV13 and TRBJ1-3; perhaps TRBD1 as D (6 bases). The germline V gene encodes CDR1 PRHDT and CDR2 FYEKMQ (reference sequence). The CDR3 length is 15 residues. Trimming left V 4 bases short and J 2 bases short, with 12 bases between. The CDR3 coding sequence is TGTGCCAGCAGCTACGAGAGGGGGACTGGAAACACCATATATTTT. It specifies CASSYERGTGNTIYF.

Here the CDR3 reads CAISEKEYNEQFF. Here the CDR3 DNA reads TGTGCCATCAGTGAAAAGGAGTACAATGAGCAGTTCTTC. The chain employs TRBV10-3 and TRBJ2-1, with no clear D. Between the trimmed V and J ends, which lost 3 bases and 4 bases, there was a span of 7 bases. The germline V gene has CDR1 ENHRY and CDR2 SYGVKD. The CDR3 is 13 amino acids.